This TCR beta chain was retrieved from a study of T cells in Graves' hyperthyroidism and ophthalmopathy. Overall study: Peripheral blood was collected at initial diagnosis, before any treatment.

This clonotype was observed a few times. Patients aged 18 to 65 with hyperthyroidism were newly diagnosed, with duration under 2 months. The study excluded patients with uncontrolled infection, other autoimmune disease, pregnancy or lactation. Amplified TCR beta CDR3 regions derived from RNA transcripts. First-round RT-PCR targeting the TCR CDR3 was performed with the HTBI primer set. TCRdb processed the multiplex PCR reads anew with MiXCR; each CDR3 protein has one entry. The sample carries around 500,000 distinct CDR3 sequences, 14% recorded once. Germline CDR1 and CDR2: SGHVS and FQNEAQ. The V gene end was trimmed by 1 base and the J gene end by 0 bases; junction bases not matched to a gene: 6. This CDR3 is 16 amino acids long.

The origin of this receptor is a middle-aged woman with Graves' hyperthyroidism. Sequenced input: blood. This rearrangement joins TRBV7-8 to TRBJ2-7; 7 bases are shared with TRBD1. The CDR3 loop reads CASSLGAGGYSYEQYF. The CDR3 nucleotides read TGTGCCAGCAGCTTAGGAGCAGGGGGTTACTCCTACGAGCAGTACTTC.